Listed below are T cell receptor beta chains from one sample, sequenced in a study of T cell responses to AZD1222 COVID-19 vaccine. The assay was immunoSEQ multiplex PCR, and TCRdb's table has in-frame clones only and misses some. Found here are 50,000 to 55,000 clones, about nine tenths of them singletons; the top ten hold roughly 2.6%. Sequenced here: peripheral blood, sampled 28 days after the second AZD1222 dose. The receptors were gathered from an adult who received the AZD1222 COVID-19 vaccine. The CDR3 runs from the conserved cysteine through the conserved F or W. D genes are given only for firm matches. Clone size, where shown, is once, few, many, or a class for clones that have expanded.

TRBV6-2/TRBV6-3	TRBJ2-3	NA	NA	CASSISLSAGTQYF	TGTGCCAGCAGTATCTCCCTGAGCGCCGGTACGCAGTATTTT
TRBV6-5	TRBJ2-2	few	NA	CASSRTQSNTGELFF	TGTGCCAGCAGTCGGACACAGAGCAACACCGGGGAGCTGTTTTTT
TRBV28	TRBJ1-4	NA	NA	CASSLGPDEKLFF	TGTGCCAGCAGTTTAGGTCCGGATGAAAAACTGTTTTTT
TRBV5-1	TRBJ2-5	NA	NA	CASSQPPPQETQYF	TGCGCCAGCAGCCAGCCCCCTCCTCAAGAGACCCAGTACTTC
TRBV5-6	TRBJ2-3	NA	TRBD2	CASSVGGREGTDTQYF	TGTGCCAGCAGTGTAGGTGGGAGGGAGGGCACAGATACGCAGTATTTT
TRBV5-4	TRBJ2-5	NA	TRBD2	CASSLGLAGVWETQYF	TGTGCCAGCAGCTTGGGGCTAGCGGGAGTTTGGGAGACCCAGTACTTC
TRBV30	TRBJ2-4	NA	TRBD1	CAWSVGLYGTGINNIQYF	TGTGCCTGGAGTGTGGGGTTATACGGGACAGGGATTAATAACATTCAGTACTTC
TRBV30	TRBJ2-4	NA	NA	CAWSVYTGTPKGAKNIQYF	TGTGCCTGGAGTGTATATACGGGGACACCGAAGGGAGCCAAAAACATTCAGTACTTC
TRBV12-3/TRBV12-4	TRBJ1-5	NA	NA	CASSPHSNQPQHF	TGTGCCAGCAGCCCCCATAGCAATCAGCCCCAGCATTTT
TRBV19	TRBJ2-1	NA	TRBD2	CASSMTSGAASYNEQFF	TGTGCCAGTAGTATGACTAGCGGAGCAGCCTCCTACAATGAGCAGTTCTTC
TRBV7-7	TRBJ2-1	NA	TRBD2	CASSPSGGVAGGNEQFF	TGTGCTAGCAGCCCATCCGGGGGGGTAGCGGGAGGGAATGAGCAGTTCTTC
TRBV5-4	TRBJ1-5	NA	TRBD1	CASSPGGPTSQPQHF	TGTGCCAGCAGCCCAGGGGGGCCCACATCCCAGCCCCAGCATTTT
TRBV29-1	TRBJ2-2	once	NA	CSVGGLADKNTGELFF	TGCAGCGTTGGGGGGCTAGCGGACAAGAACACCGGGGAGCTGTTTTTT
TRBV6-6	TRBJ1-6	NA	TRBD1	CASSRKLPTGGNNSPLHF	TGTGCCAGCAGTCGAAAATTACCAACAGGGGGCAATAATTCACCCCTCCACTTT
TRBV6-1	TRBJ1-2	NA	TRBD1	CASSEDRGRYGYTF	TGTGCCAGCAGTGAGGACAGGGGGAGGTATGGCTACACCTTC
TRBV9	TRBJ2-7	NA	NA	CASSVGPLGGSEQYF	TGTGCCAGCAGCGTAGGACCCCTAGGCGGTTCGGAGCAGTACTTC
TRBV11-2	TRBJ2-2	few	NA	CASSSLPWGTGELFF	TGTGCCAGCAGCTCGCTCCCTTGGGGCACCGGGGAGCTGTTTTTT
TRBV19	TRBJ1-5	NA	NA	CASSIAGGNQPQHF	TGTGCCAGTAGTATAGCGGGGGGCAATCAGCCCCAGCATTTT
TRBV30	TRBJ2-1	NA	NA	CAWSVSGVDEQFF	TGTGCCTGGAGTGTATCGGGGGTGGATGAGCAGTTCTTC
TRBV7-9	TRBJ2-7	NA	NA	CASSLRQYSYEQYF	TGTGCCAGCAGCCTCAGACAGTACTCCTACGAGCAGTACTTC
TRBV19	TRBJ1-4	NA	NA	CATYDYNEKLFF	TGTGCCACCTACGATTATAATGAAAAACTGTTTTTT
TRBV18	TRBJ2-7	NA	TRBD1	CASSPRAGTADYEQYF	TGTGCCAGCTCACCCCGCGCCGGGACAGCAGACTACGAGCAGTACTTC
TRBV6-1	TRBJ1-4	NA	NA	CASSEGQLKKLFF	TGTGCCAGCAGTGAAGGTCAACTGAAAAAACTGTTTTTT
TRBV11-3	TRBJ2-1	NA	TRBD1	CASSPGTADYNEQFF	TGTGCCAGCAGCCCAGGGACAGCCGACTACAATGAGCAGTTCTTC
TRBV11-2	TRBJ2-7	NA	TRBD1	CASSLDPPGQGGAEQYF	TGTGCCAGCAGCTTAGATCCCCCGGGACAGGGTGGCGCCGAGCAGTACTTC
TRBV27	TRBJ2-3	NA	NA	CASSSRGTDTQYF	TGTGCCAGCAGTTCCCGGGGGACAGATACGCAGTATTTT
TRBV7-9	TRBJ2-7	NA	TRBD1	CASRRTGGSSYEQYF	TGTGCCAGCAGGAGAACAGGGGGCAGCTCCTACGAGCAGTACTTC
TRBV2	TRBJ2-7	NA	NA	CASRRAGNLQEQYF	TGTGCCAGCAGGCGCGCAGGTAACTTACAGGAGCAGTACTTC
TRBV27	TRBJ1-2	NA	TRBD1	CASRRQGAFSNYGYTF	TGTGCCAGCAGAAGACAGGGGGCCTTCTCTAACTATGGCTACACCTTC
TRBV6-1	TRBJ2-7	NA	NA	CASSVPSGGQGSSYEQYF	TGTGCCAGCAGTGTCCCAAGCGGTGGGCAGGGCAGCTCCTACGAGCAGTACTTC
TRBV5-1	TRBJ2-7	NA	NA	CASRGTDSSYEQYF	TGCGCCAGCCGGGGGACAGATAGTTCCTACGAGCAGTACTTC
TRBV3-1/TRBV3-2	TRBJ2-7	NA	NA	CASSQGDIPIYEQYF	TGTGCCAGCAGCCAAGGGGATATTCCTATCTACGAGCAGTACTTC
TRBV7-9	TRBJ2-7	NA	NA	CASSYLGDAGEQYF	TGTGCCAGCAGCTACCTAGGGGACGCGGGGGAGCAGTACTTC
TRBV5-4	TRBJ2-3	NA	NA	CASSLPPTGYTDTQYF	TGTGCCAGCAGCCTACCTCCCACAGGGTACACAGATACGCAGTATTTT
TRBV5-1	TRBJ1-1	NA	NA	CASSLVSLNTEAFF	TGCGCCAGCAGCTTGGTTTCACTAAACACTGAAGCTTTCTTT
TRBV5-4	TRBJ2-4	NA	TRBD2	CASSPQGLAGVGAKNIQYF	TGTGCCAGCAGCCCGCAGGGACTAGCGGGAGTCGGGGCCAAAAACATTCAGTACTTC
TRBV24-1	TRBJ2-2	NA	NA	CATSDSGFFLSNRGELFF	TGTGCCACCAGTGATTCGGGGTTCTTTCTCTCGAATCGCGGGGAGCTGTTTTTT
TRBV9	TRBJ2-2	NA	NA	CASSVKGTGELFF	TGTGCCAGCAGCGTGAAAGGGACCGGGGAGCTGTTTTTT
TRBV4-2	TRBJ1-6	few	NA	CASSQEGENSPLHF	TGTGCCAGCAGCCAAGAGGGGGAGAATTCACCCCTCCACTTT
TRBV15	TRBJ2-1	NA	TRBD2	CATSREGVTSGRANEQFF	TGTGCCACCAGCAGAGAGGGTGTTACTAGCGGGAGAGCCAATGAGCAGTTCTTC
TRBV2	TRBJ2-5	NA	NA	CASSGDGGAETQYF	TGTGCCAGCAGTGGGGACGGTGGAGCGGAGACCCAGTACTTC